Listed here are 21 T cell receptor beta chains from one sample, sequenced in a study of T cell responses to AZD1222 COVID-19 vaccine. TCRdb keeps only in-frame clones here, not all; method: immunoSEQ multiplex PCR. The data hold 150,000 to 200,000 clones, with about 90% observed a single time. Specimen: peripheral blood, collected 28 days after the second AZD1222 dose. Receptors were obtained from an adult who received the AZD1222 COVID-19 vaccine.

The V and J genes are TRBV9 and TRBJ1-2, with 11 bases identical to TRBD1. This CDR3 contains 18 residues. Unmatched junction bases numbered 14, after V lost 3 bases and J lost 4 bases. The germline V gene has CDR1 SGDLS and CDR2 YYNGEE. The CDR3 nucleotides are TGTGCCAGCAGCGCCCAACTCGGACAGGGGGCCTCCTTCTATGGCTACACCTTC. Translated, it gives CASSAQLGQGASFYGYTF. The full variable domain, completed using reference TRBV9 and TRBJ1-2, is DSGVTQTPKHLITATGQRVTLRCSPRSGDLSVYWYQQSLDQGLQFLIQYYNGEERAKGNILERFSAQQFPDLHSELNLSSLELGDSALYFCASSAQLGQGASFYGYTFGSGTRLTVV.

DNA of the CDR3: TGTGCCAGCTCCGGGGACAGGGGCTATGGCTACACCTTC. It is translated as CASSGDRGYGYTF. The J gene is TRBJ1-2, the V gene TRBV18; TRBD1 agrees at 10 bases. The trim removed 6 bases at V and 4 bases at J, leaving 2 bases unmatched. The germline CDR1 and CDR2 sequences are KGHSH and LQKENI. This CDR3 region has 13 residues.

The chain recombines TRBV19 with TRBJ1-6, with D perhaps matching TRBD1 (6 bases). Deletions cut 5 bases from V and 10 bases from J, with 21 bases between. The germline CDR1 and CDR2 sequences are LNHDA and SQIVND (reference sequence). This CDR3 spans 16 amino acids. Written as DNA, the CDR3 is TGTGCCAGTAGTCCCCTCCACAGGGAGGATCGCTCACCCCTCCACTTT. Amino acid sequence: CASSPLHREDRSPLHF.

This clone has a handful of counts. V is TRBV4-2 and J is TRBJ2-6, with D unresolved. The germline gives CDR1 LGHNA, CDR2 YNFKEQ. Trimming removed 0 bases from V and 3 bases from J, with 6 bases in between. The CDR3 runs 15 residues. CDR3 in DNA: TGTGCCAGCAGCCAAGATCGCGGTGGGGCCAACGTCCTGACTTTC. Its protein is CASSQDRGGANVLTF.

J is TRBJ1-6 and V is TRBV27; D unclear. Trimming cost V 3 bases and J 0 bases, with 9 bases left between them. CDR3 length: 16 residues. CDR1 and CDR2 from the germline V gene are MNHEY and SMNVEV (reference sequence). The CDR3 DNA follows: TGTGCCAGCAGTTTCGGACGGCCCTCCTATAATTCACCCCTCCACTTT. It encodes CASSFGRPSYNSPLHF.

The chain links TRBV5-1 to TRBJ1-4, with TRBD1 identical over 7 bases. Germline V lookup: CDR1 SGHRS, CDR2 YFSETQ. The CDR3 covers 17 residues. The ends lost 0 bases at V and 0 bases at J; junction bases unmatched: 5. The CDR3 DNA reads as TGCGCCAGCAGCTTGGGGGACAGCTTAGCAACTAATGAAAAACTGTTTTTT. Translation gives CASSLGDSLATNEKLFF. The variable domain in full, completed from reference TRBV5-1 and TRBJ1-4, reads KAGVTQTPRYLIKTRGQQVTLSCSPISGHRSVSWYQQTPGQGLQFLFEYFSETQRNKGNFPGRFSGRQFSNSRSEMNVSTLELGDSALYLCASSLGDSLATNEKLFFGSGTQLSVL.

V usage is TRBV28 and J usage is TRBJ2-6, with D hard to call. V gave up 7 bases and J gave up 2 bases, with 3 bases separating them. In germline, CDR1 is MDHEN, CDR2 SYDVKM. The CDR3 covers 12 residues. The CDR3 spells CASKAGANVLTF. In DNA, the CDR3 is TGTGCCAGCAAAGCTGGGGCCAACGTCCTGACTTTC.

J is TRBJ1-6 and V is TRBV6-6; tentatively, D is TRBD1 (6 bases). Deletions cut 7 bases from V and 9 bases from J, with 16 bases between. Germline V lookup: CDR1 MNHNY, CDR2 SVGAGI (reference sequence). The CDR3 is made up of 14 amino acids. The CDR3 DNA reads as TGTGCCAGCAATCAACAGGGTCCAGGTTCACCCCTCCACTTT. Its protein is CASNQQGPGSPLHF.

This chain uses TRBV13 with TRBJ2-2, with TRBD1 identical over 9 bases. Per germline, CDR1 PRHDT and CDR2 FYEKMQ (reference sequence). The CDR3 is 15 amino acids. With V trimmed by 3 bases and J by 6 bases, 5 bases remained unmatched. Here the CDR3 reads CASSFGQGNSGELFF. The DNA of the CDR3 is TGTGCCAGCAGCTTTGGACAGGGGAATTCCGGGGAGCTGTTTTTT.

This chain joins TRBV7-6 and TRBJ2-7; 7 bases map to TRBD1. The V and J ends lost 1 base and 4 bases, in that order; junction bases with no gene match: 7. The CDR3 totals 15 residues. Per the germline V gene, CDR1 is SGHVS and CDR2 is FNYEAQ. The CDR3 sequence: CASSLGRQGDYEQYF. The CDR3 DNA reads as TGTGCCAGCAGCTTAGGAAGACAGGGAGATTACGAGCAGTACTTC.

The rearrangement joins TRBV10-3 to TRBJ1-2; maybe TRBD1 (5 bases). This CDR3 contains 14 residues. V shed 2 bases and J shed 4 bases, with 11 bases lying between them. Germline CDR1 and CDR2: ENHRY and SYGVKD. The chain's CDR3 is CAISERGAIYGYTF. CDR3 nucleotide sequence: TGTGCCATCAGTGAGAGGGGAGCCATCTATGGCTACACCTTC.

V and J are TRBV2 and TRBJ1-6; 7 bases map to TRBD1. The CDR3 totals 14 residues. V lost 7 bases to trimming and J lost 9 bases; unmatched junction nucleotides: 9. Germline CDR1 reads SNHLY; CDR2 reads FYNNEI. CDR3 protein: CASTVQGISSPLHF. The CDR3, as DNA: TGTGCCAGCACTGTACAGGGGATCAGTTCACCCCTCCACTTT.

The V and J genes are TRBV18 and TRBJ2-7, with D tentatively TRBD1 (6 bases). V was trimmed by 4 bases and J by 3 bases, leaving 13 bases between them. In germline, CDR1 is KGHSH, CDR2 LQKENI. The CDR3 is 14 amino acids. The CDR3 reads CASSQGQTGYEQYF. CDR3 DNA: TGTGCCAGCTCACAGGGACAAACCGGCTACGAGCAGTACTTC.

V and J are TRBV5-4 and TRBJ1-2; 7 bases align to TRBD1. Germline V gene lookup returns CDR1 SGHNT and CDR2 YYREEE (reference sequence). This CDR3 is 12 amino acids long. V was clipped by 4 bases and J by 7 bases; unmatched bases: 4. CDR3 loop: CASSVDRVGYTF. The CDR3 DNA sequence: TGTGCCAGCAGCGTTGACAGGGTTGGCTACACCTTC.

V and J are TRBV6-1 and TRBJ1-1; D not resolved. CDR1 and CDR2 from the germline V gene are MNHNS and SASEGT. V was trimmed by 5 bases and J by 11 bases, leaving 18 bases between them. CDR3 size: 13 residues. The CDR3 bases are TGTGCCAGCAGTTTCCGCATAGGAGGTTTGGCTTTCTTT. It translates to CASSFRIGGLAFF.

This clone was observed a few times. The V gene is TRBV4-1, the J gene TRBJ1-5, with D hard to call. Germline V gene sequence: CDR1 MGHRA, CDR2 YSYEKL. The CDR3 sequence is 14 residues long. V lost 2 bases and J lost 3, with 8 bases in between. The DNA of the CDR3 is TGCGCCAGCAGCCAAATTCTCGCCAATCAGCCCCAGCATTTT. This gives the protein CASSQILANQPQHF.

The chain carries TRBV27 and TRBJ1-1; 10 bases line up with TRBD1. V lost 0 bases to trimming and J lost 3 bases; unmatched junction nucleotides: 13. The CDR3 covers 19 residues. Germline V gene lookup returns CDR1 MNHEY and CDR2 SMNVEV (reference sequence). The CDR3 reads CASSLSVIDRGHFDTEAFF. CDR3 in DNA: TGTGCCAGCAGTTTATCGGTCATTGACAGGGGGCATTTTGACACTGAAGCTTTCTTT.

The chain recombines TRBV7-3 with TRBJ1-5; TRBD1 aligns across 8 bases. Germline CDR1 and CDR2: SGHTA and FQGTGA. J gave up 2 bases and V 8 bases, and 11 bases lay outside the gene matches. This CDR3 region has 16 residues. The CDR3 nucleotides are TGTGCCAGCCCCGGAGCCCCGACAGGGGGCAATCAGCCCCAGCATTTT. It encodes CASPGAPTGGNQPQHF.

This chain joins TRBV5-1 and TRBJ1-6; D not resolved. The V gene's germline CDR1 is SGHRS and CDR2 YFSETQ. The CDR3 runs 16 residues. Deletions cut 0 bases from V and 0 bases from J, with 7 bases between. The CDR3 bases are TGCGCCAGCAGCTTGGTGCTTACCTCCTATAATTCACCCCTCCACTTT. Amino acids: CASSLVLTSYNSPLHF.

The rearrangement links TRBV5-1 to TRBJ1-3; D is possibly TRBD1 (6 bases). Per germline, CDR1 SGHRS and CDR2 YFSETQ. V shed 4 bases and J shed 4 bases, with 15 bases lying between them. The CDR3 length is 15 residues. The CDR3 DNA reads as TGCGCCAGCAGCCTTGGACAGCTAGAGGGAAACACCATATATTTT. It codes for CASSLGQLEGNTIYF.

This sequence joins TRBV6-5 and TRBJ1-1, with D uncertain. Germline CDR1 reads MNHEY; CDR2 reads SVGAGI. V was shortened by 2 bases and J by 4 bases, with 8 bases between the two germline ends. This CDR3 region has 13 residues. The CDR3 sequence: CASSYAAVTEAFF. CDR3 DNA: TGTGCCAGCAGTTACGCCGCCGTCACTGAAGCTTTCTTT.